The present entry profiles one T cell receptor beta chain with its context. As handled by the study authors: The authors estimated nucleated cell counts from reference gene primer amplification. Here immunoSEQ multiplex PCR was the method, and the copy in TCRdb shows in-frame clones only, minus some. Clonal size and the V and J genes are those of that table, whereas D and trimming came from the DNA. The sample holds approximately 97,000 clones, around 90% seen once. The sample is drawn from a study of blood T cell repertoires in COVID-19. Across the whole study: Sites in the United States, Italy and Spain provided acute and convalescent COVID-19 samples. Sources were T cells, B-cell-depleted T cells, or PBMCs; the material itself was cDNA or gDNA.

In Seattle, patients joined the study during active infection and were tracked longitudinally. The germline V gene encodes CDR1 MDHEN and CDR2 SYDVKM. V lost 1 base, J lost 7 bases, and 16 bases stayed unmatched. The length of the CDR3 is 18 residues. The source of this sequence is a woman between 50 and 59 years old with COVID-19, enrolled during active disease. The rearrangement links TRBV28 to TRBJ1-1, with TRBD1 matching over 9 bases. Sequenced input: peripheral blood. DNA for the CDR3: TGTGCCAGCAGTTTATTAACCCGGACAGGGGCCGCCTACCTTGAAGCTTTCTTT. Translating it yields CASSLLTRTGAAYLEAFF. Using reference TRBV28 and TRBJ1-1 for the parts outside the CDR3, the full variable domain is DVKVTQSSRYLVKRTGEKVFLECVQDMDHENMFWYRQDPGLGLRLIYFSYDVKMKEKGDIPEGYSVSREKKERFSLILESASTNQTSMYLCASSLLTRTGAAYLEAFFGQGTRLTVV.